These 11 T cell receptor beta chains were all obtained from the same sample, sequenced in a study of cytomegalovirus exposure and HLA in healthy donors. Vbeta (60) and Jbeta (13) primers were used in the PCR. Profiled with immunoSEQ multiplex PCR; TCRdb holds only in-frame clones, not every one. Among some 110,000 clones listed, around three quarters were seen once. Sample: PBMCs. The receptor set was obtained from a man in his fifties in good health and CMV-seropositive.

The rearrangement links TRBV30 to TRBJ1-5, with 7 bases fitting TRBD1. Germline V gene sequence: CDR1 GTSNPN, CDR2 SVGIG (reference sequence). This CDR3 contains 12 residues. Trimming took 5 bases from V and 7 from J; bases not matched to a gene: 5. CDR3 sequence: CAWSTGPQPQHF. The CDR3 DNA reads as TGTGCCTGGTCGACAGGGCCCCAGCCCCAGCATTTT.

The J gene is TRBJ1-1, the V gene TRBV19, with D uncertain. The germline V gene encodes CDR1 LNHDA and CDR2 SQIVND (reference sequence). The CDR3 is made up of 11 amino acids. V dropped 7 bases and J dropped 5 bases, with 8 bases sitting between them. For the CDR3, the DNA is TGTGCCAGTATTTTCGCGACTGAAGCTTTCTTT. It translates to CASIFATEAFF. Based on the CDR3 plus reference TRBV19 and TRBJ1-1, the full variable domain is DGGITQSPKYLFRKEGQNVTLSCEQNLNHDAMYWYRQDPGQGLRLIYYSQIVNDFQKGDIAEGYSVSREKKESFPLTVTSAQKNPTAFYLCASIFATEAFFGQGTRLTVV.

CDR3 DNA: TGTGCCAGCAATCTGAGCGGGGGGGGGACAGATACGCAGTATTTT. Translating it yields CASNLSGGGTDTQYF. The chain recombines TRBV28 with TRBJ2-3; 10 positions agree with TRBD2. The CDR3 contains 15 residues. Germline V gene lookup returns CDR1 MDHEN and CDR2 SYDVKM. Trimming cost V 7 bases and J 3 bases; bases outside gene matches: 7.

The chain carries TRBV11-2 and TRBJ2-7; possibly TRBD2 for D (6 bases). Germline CDR1 and CDR2: SGHAT and FQNNGV. V was shortened by 1 base and J by 3 bases, with 10 bases between the two germline ends. The CDR3 sequence is 14 residues long. CDR3 in amino acids: CASSLGTSSYEQYF. CDR3 DNA: TGTGCCAGCAGCTTAGGTACTAGCAGCTACGAGCAGTACTTC. The full variable domain, its missing parts supplied by reference TRBV11-2 and TRBJ2-7, is EAGVAQSPRYKIIEKRQSVAFWCNPISGHATLYWYQQILGQGPKLLIQFQNNGVVDDSQLPKDRFSAERLKGVDSTLKIQPAKLEDSAVYLCASSLGTSSYEQYFGPGTRLTVT.

The V gene is TRBV27, the J gene TRBJ2-3; perhaps TRBD1 as D (5 bases). The germline CDR1 and CDR2 sequences are MNHEY and SMNVEV (reference sequence). Trimming stripped 1 base from V and 1 base from J, with 12 bases between. The CDR3 is 16 amino acids. CDR3 in DNA: TGTGCCAGCAGTTTATTCTTTTCGACAGGCACAGATACGCAGTATTTT. Translated: CASSLFFSTGTDTQYF.

The chain recombines TRBV6-1 with TRBJ1-1; TRBD1 might be the D (6 bases). Germline V gene data show CDR1 as MNHNS and CDR2 as SASEGT. V was shortened by 2 bases and J by 9 bases, with 10 bases between the two germline ends. CDR3 size: 12 residues. CDR3 residues: CASSENDRQAFF. CDR3 nucleotide sequence: TGTGCCAGCAGTGAAAACGACAGGCAAGCTTTCTTT.

V usage is TRBV4-2 and J usage is TRBJ2-5, with 12 positions matching TRBD1. The germline CDR1 and CDR2 sequences are LGHNA and YNFKEQ. CDR3 length: 17 amino acids. Trimming cost V 7 bases and J 3 bases; bases outside gene matches: 12. CDR3 sequence: CASNKGGQGASEETQYF. DNA for the CDR3: TGTGCCAGCAACAAGGGGGGACAGGGGGCATCGGAAGAGACCCAGTACTTC.

The chain employs TRBV5-1 and TRBJ2-7, with D possibly TRBD1 on 5 matching bases. The CDR3 sequence is 15 residues long. V was pared by 1 base and J by 6 bases, with 17 bases between. From germline, CDR1 is SGHRS and CDR2 YFSETQ. This chain's CDR3 is CASSLLGSRQSEQYF. The CDR3 DNA sequence: TGCGCCAGCAGCTTGCTGGGCTCCCGACAGTCCGAGCAGTACTTC.

The gene calls are TRBV6-1 and TRBJ2-5, with D tentatively TRBD1 (5 bases). The length of the CDR3 is 18 residues. Germline CDR1 MNHNS, CDR2 SASEGT. V was shortened by 4 bases and J by 5 bases, with 26 bases between the two germline ends. The CDR3 sequence: CASSGPPGREVLWETQYF. The CDR3 nucleotides are TGTGCCAGCAGTGGCCCGCCAGGGCGAGAGGTGTTGTGGGAGACCCAGTACTTC.

This sequence joins TRBV30 and TRBJ1-1; TRBD1 is a possible D gene (5 bases). Per the germline V gene, CDR1 is GTSNPN and CDR2 is SVGIG (reference sequence). V gave up 2 bases and J gave up 0 bases, with 10 bases separating them. This CDR3 has 14 residues. CDR3 residues: CAWSTQGMNTEAFF. As DNA, the CDR3 is TGTGCCTGGAGTACGCAGGGAATGAACACTGAAGCTTTCTTT.

Details on this clone: The conserved phenylalanine or tryptophan normally closing the CDR3 is absent here, so this likely arose from a read error. J is TRBJ2-4 and V is TRBV6-5, with 7 bases lining up with TRBD1. The CDR3 extends over 15 amino acids. Germline CDR1 MNHEY, CDR2 SVGAGI. V lost 5 bases and J lost 0; bases outside the gene matches: 4. The CDR3 nucleotides are TGTGCCAGCAGTATAACAGGGGCAGCCAAAAACATTCAGTACCTC. It specifies CASSITGAAKNIQYL.